Presented here are 32 T cell receptor beta chains from one specimen sequenced in a study of cytomegalovirus exposure and HLA in healthy donors. A multiplex PCR was run with 60 Vbeta primers and 13 Jbeta primers. Produced via immunoSEQ multiplex PCR; TCRdb's table is partial and in-frame only. The sample carries 74,000 or so clones, 65% to 85% recorded once. Sequencing used PBMCs. All receptors derive from a woman aged 40 to 50 in good health and CMV-seropositive.

This chain joins TRBV5-1 and TRBJ2-7; TRBD2 matches at 11 bases. CDR3 length equals 16 residues. Germline CDR1 SGHRS, CDR2 YFSETQ. The V and J ends lost 2 bases and 7 bases, in that order; junction bases with no gene match: 11. In DNA, the CDR3 is TGCGCCAGCAGCTTCCAGCCTAGCGGGGGGATGAGGGAGCAGTACTTC. This translates into CASSFQPSGGMREQYF.

The V and J genes are TRBV6-5 and TRBJ2-7; perhaps TRBD2 as D (5 bases). V lost 5 bases and J 3 bases, leaving 17 bases between the germline ends. Germline V CDR1 and CDR2: MNHEY, SVGAGI. There are 15 residues in the CDR3. The CDR3 region is CASSPEGSFYYEQYF. The CDR3 DNA is TGTGCCAGCAGTCCCGAGGGCAGTTTTTACTACGAGCAGTACTTC.

This CDR3 reads CAVSTGYVNGYTF. CDR3 in DNA: TGTGCCGTCTCTACAGGGTACGTTAATGGCTACACCTTC. This chain uses TRBV19 with TRBJ1-2; a weak D match, TRBD1 (6 bases). The V gene lost 11 bases and the J gene lost 6 bases, with 19 bases spanning the gap. Germline CDR1 reads LNHDA; CDR2 reads SQIVND (reference sequence). CDR3 length: 13 amino acids.

The J gene is TRBJ2-6, the V gene TRBV5-1, with 7 bases fitting TRBD1. Germline V gene data show CDR1 as SGHRS and CDR2 as YFSETQ. The CDR3 is 18 amino acids. Trimming removed 1 base from V and 1 base from J; junction bases left unmatched: 8. The CDR3, as DNA: TGCGCCAGCAGCTTGACCGGGACAGCCTCTTCTGGGGCCAACGTCCTGACTTTC. This codes for CASSLTGTASSGANVLTF.

V usage is TRBV30 and J usage is TRBJ1-1; perhaps TRBD1 as D (5 bases). This CDR3 region has 13 residues. The germline CDR1 and CDR2 sequences are GTSNPN and SVGIG (reference sequence). Trimming removed 0 bases from V and 11 bases from J, with 16 bases in between. CDR3 sequence: CAWSVFLGHSAFF. The CDR3, as DNA: TGTGCCTGGAGTGTTTTCCTCGGACACTCTGCTTTCTTT.

The V and J genes are TRBV6-5 and TRBJ1-2, with D uncertain. V lost 6 bases and J 5 bases, leaving 13 bases between the germline ends. The length of the CDR3 is 13 residues. CDR1 MNHEY and CDR2 SVGAGI come from the germline V gene. CDR3 residues: CASSEDLLYGYTF. DNA for the CDR3: TGTGCCAGCAGCGAGGATCTACTATATGGCTACACCTTC.

The chain uses TRBV18 and TRBJ1-4, with D hard to call. V lost 2 bases and J 4 bases, leaving 5 bases between the germline ends. There are 13 residues in the CDR3. The germline V gene encodes CDR1 KGHSH and CDR2 LQKENI. The CDR3 region is CASSPGLNEKLFF. The DNA for the CDR3 is TGTGCCAGCTCACCAGGCCTTAATGAAAAACTGTTTTTT. Drawing the rest from reference TRBV18 and TRBJ1-4, the complete variable domain is NAGVMQNPRHLVRRRGQEARLRCSPMKGHSHVYWYRQLPEEGLKFMVYLQKENIIDESGMPKERFSAEFPKEGPSILRIQQVVRGDSAAYFCASSPGLNEKLFFGSGTQLSVL.

V and J are TRBV5-1 and TRBJ2-1; D possibly corresponds to TRBD1 (6 bases). Germline CDR1 and CDR2: SGHRS and YFSETQ. V was trimmed by 1 base and J by 5 bases, leaving 7 bases between them. This CDR3 region has 13 residues. The CDR3 protein is CASSLYRDNEQFF. CDR3 nucleotide sequence: TGCGCCAGCAGCTTGTACAGGGACAATGAGCAGTTCTTC.

V is TRBV5-3 and J is TRBJ1-6, with 7 bases lining up with TRBD1. TRBV5-3 is an ORF for which the function is uncertain. V was clipped by 10 bases and J by 5 bases; unmatched bases: 9. The CDR3 loop spans 14 amino acids. In DNA form, the CDR3 reads TGTGCCTTTATGCGGGACAGCAATAATTCACCCCTCCACTTT. Its translation is CAFMRDSNNSPLHF.

This chain connects TRBV9 to TRBJ2-1; TRBD2 is a possible D gene (6 bases). This CDR3 is 13 amino acids long. Germline CDR1 is SGDLS and CDR2 is YYNGEE. Trimming stripped 4 bases from V and 8 bases from J, with 13 bases between. The CDR3 coding sequence is TGTGCCAGCAGCCCAGACTGGAGGGATGAGCAGTTCTTC. Amino acids: CASSPDWRDEQFF.

In nucleotides, the CDR3 is TGTGCCAGCAGCCGAAAGACAGGGGGATACGCTGAAGCTTTCTTT. Its protein product is CASSRKTGGYAEAFF. The chain joins TRBV7-9 to TRBJ1-1, with TRBD1 matching over 9 bases. Germline V gene lookup returns CDR1 SEHNR and CDR2 FQNEAQ (reference sequence). After removal of 5 bases from V and 6 bases from J, the junction contained 10 bases not matched to a gene. The CDR3 extends over 15 amino acids.

The chain combines TRBV15 with TRBJ1-4; 9 bases fit TRBD1. The CDR3 is made up of 19 amino acids. V lost 1 base, J lost 7 bases, and 16 bases stayed unmatched. Germline lookup yields CDR1 LNHNV and CDR2 YYDKDF (reference sequence). The CDR3 nucleotides read TGTGCCACCAGCAGAGTAGGGGACAGGGATTCTCGAAGCAGTGAAAAACTGTTTTTT. Its protein is CATSRVGDRDSRSSEKLFF.

This chain links TRBV28 with TRBJ1-1; weak D call: TRBD1 (6 bases). The CDR3 loop spans 15 amino acids. Germline V lookup: CDR1 MDHEN, CDR2 SYDVKM. Trimming cost V 7 bases and J 3 bases, with 18 bases left between them. The CDR3 here is CASNQGSPGDTEAFF. In DNA, the CDR3 is TGTGCCAGCAATCAGGGGTCTCCCGGCGACACTGAAGCTTTCTTT.

The V gene is TRBV6-1, the J gene TRBJ2-7, with D tentatively TRBD1 (6 bases). The V gene's germline CDR1 is MNHNS and CDR2 SASEGT. Trimming pared 2 bases from V and 3 bases from J, leaving 11 bases between. CDR3 length equals 14 residues. The chain's CDR3 is CASSERRGNYEQYF. CDR3 coding DNA: TGTGCCAGCAGTGAACGCAGGGGTAACTACGAGCAGTACTTC.

There are a few counts of this clone. The chain employs TRBV6-4 and TRBJ2-1; tentative D call: TRBD1 (5 bases). Germline loops: CDR1 MRHNA, CDR2 SNTAGT. V lost 10 bases to trimming and J lost 7 bases, with 20 bases between them. This CDR3 is 14 amino acids long. DNA for the CDR3: TGTGCCACCTCTTTTGTCGCAGGGTTTAATGAGCAGTTCTTC. Translation gives CATSFVAGFNEQFF.

This clone has just one count. This sequence joins TRBV10-3 and TRBJ1-1; D perhaps matches TRBD1 (6 bases). V was shortened by 7 bases and J by 1 base, with 10 bases between the two germline ends. CDR3 length equals 13 residues. CDR1 and CDR2 (germline): ENHRY, SYGVKD. CDR3 sequence reads: CAINGQQNTEAFF. The CDR3 nucleotides are TGTGCCATCAACGGACAGCAGAACACTGAAGCTTTCTTT.

This clone was detected once. V usage is TRBV27 and J usage is TRBJ2-7, with TRBD1 matching 9 bases. V lost 0 bases to trimming and J lost 2 bases; unmatched junction nucleotides: 5. The CDR3 extends over 16 amino acids. The germline CDR1 and CDR2 sequences are MNHEY and SMNVEV (reference sequence). This CDR3 is CASSLSGTGWAYEQYF. CDR3 sequence (DNA): TGTGCCAGCAGTTTATCCGGGACAGGGTGGGCCTACGAGCAGTACTTC.

CDR3 nucleotide sequence: TGCGCCAGCAGTTTGGGACAGAAGAACACTGAAGCTTTCTTT. Its translation: CASSLGQKNTEAFF. This sequence joins TRBV10-2 and TRBJ1-1, with TRBD1 matching 7 bases. Trimming cost V 5 bases and J 1 base; bases outside gene matches: 4. The CDR3 extends over 14 amino acids. CDR1 and CDR2 from the germline V gene are WSHSY and SAAADI.

Turning to this clone: Other nucleotide sequences from this sample produce the same CDR3. The chain has TRBV11-3 and TRBJ2-7, with 11 bases lining up with TRBD2. The CDR3 extends over 15 amino acids. Germline loops: CDR1 SGHNT, CDR2 YENEEA. V was clipped by 5 bases and J by 2 bases; unmatched bases: 5. Here the CDR3 DNA reads TGTGCCAGCAGCCCGGGACTAGCGGACACCTACGAGCAGTACTTC. Protein sequence: CASSPGLADTYEQYF.

The sample holds one count of this clone. The rearrangement uses TRBV27 and TRBJ2-7, with 9 bases identical to TRBD2. Looked up from germline, CDR1 is MNHEY and CDR2 is SMNVEV (reference sequence). The CDR3 length is 15 residues. V shed 0 bases, J shed 5 bases, and the junction held 5 bases outside the gene matches. CDR3 residues: CASSLSKAGGDEQYF. CDR3 coding DNA: TGTGCCAGCAGTTTATCGAAAGCGGGAGGCGACGAGCAGTACTTC.

This clone was observed a single time. The chain couples TRBV4-2 to TRBJ2-3; 8 bases agree with TRBD2. The V and J ends lost 1 base and 0 bases, in that order; junction bases with no gene match: 3. CDR1 and CDR2 (germline): LGHNA, YNFKEQ. The CDR3 sequence is 16 residues long. CDR3 sequence reads: CASSQGSGGSTDTQYF. The CDR3 nucleotides read TGTGCCAGCAGCCAAGGAAGCGGGGGAAGCACAGATACGCAGTATTTT.

This chain uses TRBV19 with TRBJ2-3, with 12 bases matching TRBD2. The CDR3 spans 15 residues. Germline lookup yields CDR1 LNHDA and CDR2 SQIVND (reference sequence). With 4 bases clipped from V and 5 bases from J, the junction kept 4 bases outside the gene matches. The chain's CDR3 is CASSTPSGREDTQYF. The CDR3 bases are TGTGCCAGTAGTACTCCTAGCGGGAGGGAAGATACGCAGTATTTT.

The chain links TRBV4-1 to TRBJ1-1, with 10 bases identical to TRBD1. The germline CDR1 and CDR2 sequences are MGHRA and YSYEKL. The junction had 5 bases not matched to a gene; V was cut back by 1 base and J by 3 bases. The CDR3 length is 16 residues. The CDR3 region is CASSQVAGQGYTEAFF. In DNA, the CDR3 is TGCGCCAGCAGCCAAGTCGCGGGACAGGGGTACACTGAAGCTTTCTTT.

V and J are TRBV7-7 and TRBJ2-1; possibly TRBD2 for D (6 bases). V lost 5 bases to trimming and J lost 9 bases, with 20 bases between them. The CDR3 is made up of 15 amino acids. CDR1 and CDR2 (germline): SSHAT, FNYEAQ (reference sequence). The CDR3 DNA reads as TGTGCCAGCAGCACCTCGGACGGGACGGGAGCTGAGCAGTTCTTC. Its translation: CASSTSDGTGAEQFF.

The rearrangement joins TRBV5-1 to TRBJ2-5; 11 bases match TRBD2. The CDR3 totals 16 residues. Germline CDR1 reads SGHRS; CDR2 reads YFSETQ. J lost 4 bases, V lost 2 bases, and 7 bases had no gene match. Here the CDR3 reads CASSFISGGVRETQYF. The DNA of the CDR3 is TGCGCCAGCAGCTTCATTAGCGGGGGGGTCCGAGAGACCCAGTACTTC.

The sample holds a few counts of this clone. The chain is built from TRBV2 and TRBJ1-5, with TRBD1 matching over 7 bases. The CDR3 has 15 amino acids. With V trimmed by 6 bases and J by 4 bases, 9 bases remained unmatched. The V gene's germline CDR1 is SNHLY and CDR2 FYNNEI. CDR3 residues: CASSVGQVKNQPQHF. The CDR3 DNA reads TGTGCCAGCAGCGTCGGACAGGTTAAGAATCAGCCCCAGCATTTT.

The J gene is TRBJ1-1, the V gene TRBV2, with 7 bases matching TRBD1. The ends lost 5 bases at V and 3 bases at J; junction bases unmatched: 6. CDR3 length equals 14 residues. Germline CDR1 reads SNHLY; CDR2 reads FYNNEI. Here the CDR3 reads CASSYLTGDTEAFF. In DNA, the CDR3 is TGTGCCAGCAGTTATCTAACAGGGGACACTGAAGCTTTCTTT.

The chain uses TRBV10-1 and TRBJ2-7; D unresolved. CDR3 length: 14 amino acids. CDR1 and CDR2 (germline): WNHNN, SYGVQD (reference sequence). V was clipped by 3 bases and J by 0 bases, with 9 bases between them. The CDR3 nucleotides read TGCGCCAGCAGTGAACAGTCCACCTCCTACGAGCAGTACTTC. This translates into CASSEQSTSYEQYF.

V is TRBV5-6 and J is TRBJ2-6; D is ambiguous. The CDR3 length is 18 residues. Germline loops: CDR1 SGHDT, CDR2 YYEEEE. Trimming removed 1 base from V and 2 bases from J, with 16 bases in between. In DNA form, the CDR3 reads TGTGCCAGCAGCTTGTATTCGGGTTTGTCCCCTGGGGCCAACGTCCTGACTTTC. Protein sequence: CASSLYSGLSPGANVLTF.

The CDR3 reads CASTADRNQPQHF. The CDR3 nucleotides are TGTGCCAGCACCGCGGACAGGAATCAGCCCCAGCATTTT. The V call is TRBV6-5, the J call TRBJ1-5; 7 bases match TRBD1. Unmatched junction bases numbered 4, after V lost 7 bases and J lost 4 bases. The germline V gene encodes CDR1 MNHEY and CDR2 SVGAGI. This CDR3 contains 13 residues.

This chain links TRBV30 with TRBJ2-3, with a weak D call TRBD2 (5 bases). Germline V gene lookup returns CDR1 GTSNPN and CDR2 SVGIG (reference sequence). The V and J ends lost 0 bases and 2 bases respectively, with 18 bases between them. The CDR3 runs 17 residues. CDR3 sequence reads: CAWSVPFPGLLTDTQYF. The CDR3 DNA follows: TGTGCCTGGAGTGTACCATTCCCAGGACTCCTCACAGATACGCAGTATTTT.

The gene calls are TRBV6-1 and TRBJ1-1; no firm D call. Germline V gives CDR1 MNHNS, CDR2 SASEGT. Trimming cost V 6 bases and J 3 bases, with 14 bases left between them. This CDR3 comprises 14 residues. CDR3 in amino acids: CASRAQRKYTEAFF. Written as DNA, the CDR3 is TGTGCCAGCAGGGCCCAGAGGAAGTACACTGAAGCTTTCTTT.